This TCR beta chain emerged from a study of shared clonotypes between healthy human individuals. General study findings and limits: Blood was the only sampled material, and tissue repertoires likely differ.

Germline CDR1 is LGHNA and CDR2 is YSLEER. The CDR3 contains 16 residues. The V and J ends lost 4 bases and 2 bases respectively, with 18 bases between them. In its sample, this clone was seen once. The target antigen is unknown. Measured with immunoSEQ multiplex PCR; TCRdb has only the in-frame clones, and not every one. The sample lists some 2.1 million clones; roughly 96% were seen once. This sequence was found in a man aged 18 to 30 in good health. The chain couples TRBV4-3 to TRBJ2-7, with D perhaps being TRBD1 or TRBD2 (7 bases each). The sample comprised naive CD4+ T cells sorted from blood. Documented subset: CD45RA+ positively selected. CDR3 in DNA: TGCGCCAGCAGCCGAAGCGGGACAGAGAGAACCTACGAGCAGTACTTC. Protein sequence: CASSRSGTERTYEQYF.